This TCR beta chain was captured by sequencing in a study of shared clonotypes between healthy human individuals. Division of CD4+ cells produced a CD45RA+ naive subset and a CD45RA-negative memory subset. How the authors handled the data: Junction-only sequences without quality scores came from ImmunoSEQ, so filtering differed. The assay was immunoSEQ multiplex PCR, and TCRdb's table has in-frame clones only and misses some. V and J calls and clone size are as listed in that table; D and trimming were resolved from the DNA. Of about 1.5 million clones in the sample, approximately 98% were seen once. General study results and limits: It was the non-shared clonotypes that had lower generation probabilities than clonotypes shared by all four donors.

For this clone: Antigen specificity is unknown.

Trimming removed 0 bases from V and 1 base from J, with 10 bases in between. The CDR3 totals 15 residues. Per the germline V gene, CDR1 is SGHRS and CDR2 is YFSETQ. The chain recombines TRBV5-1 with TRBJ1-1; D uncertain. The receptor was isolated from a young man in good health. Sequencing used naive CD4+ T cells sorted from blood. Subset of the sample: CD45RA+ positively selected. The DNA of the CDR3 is TGCGCCAGCAGCTTGGTCGCAGGCCCGAACACTGAAGCTTTCTTT. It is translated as CASSLVAGPNTEAFF. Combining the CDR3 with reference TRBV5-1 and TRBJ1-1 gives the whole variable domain KAGVTQTPRYLIKTRGQQVTLSCSPISGHRSVSWYQQTPGQGLQFLFEYFSETQRNKGNFPGRFSGRQFSNSRSEMNVSTLELGDSALYLCASSLVAGPNTEAFFGQGTRLTVV.